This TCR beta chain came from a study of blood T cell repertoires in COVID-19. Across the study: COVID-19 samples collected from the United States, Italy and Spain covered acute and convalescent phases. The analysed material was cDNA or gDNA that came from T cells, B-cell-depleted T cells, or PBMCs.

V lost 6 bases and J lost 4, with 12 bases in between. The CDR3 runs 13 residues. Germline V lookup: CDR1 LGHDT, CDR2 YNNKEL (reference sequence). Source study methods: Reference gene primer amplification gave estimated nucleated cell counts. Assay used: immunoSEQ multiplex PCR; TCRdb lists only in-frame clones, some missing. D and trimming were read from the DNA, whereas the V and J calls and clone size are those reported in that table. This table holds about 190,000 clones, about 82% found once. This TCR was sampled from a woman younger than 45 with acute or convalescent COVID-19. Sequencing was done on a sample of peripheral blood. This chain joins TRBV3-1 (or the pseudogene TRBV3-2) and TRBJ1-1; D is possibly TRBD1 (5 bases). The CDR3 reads CASSRDRTTEAFF. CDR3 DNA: TGTGCCAGCAGTCGTGACAGAACCACTGAAGCTTTCTTT.